This record looks at one T cell receptor (beta chain) sequence and its context. As yet, its antigen is unknown. Clones were read by immunoSEQ multiplex PCR, and TCRdb kept only the in-frame ones, dropping some. The data show about 100,000 clones, 90% to 95% seen once. Germline V lookup: CDR1 MGHRA, CDR2 YSYEKL. The CDR3 totals 16 residues. V gave up 4 bases and J gave up 5 bases; unmatched junction bases: 12. The sample originates from a study of siplizumab effects on memory and regulatory T cells. Whole-study findings and limits: Alloreactive sequences tracing back to unstimulated CD4+ memory cells fell significantly with siplizumab.

Source material: non-Treg CD4+ T cells sorted from blood. The receptor comes from a human donor in good health. The J gene is TRBJ2-5, the V gene TRBV4-1; 8 bases map to TRBD1. In DNA, the CDR3 is TGCGCCAGCAGCCTCAATCCGGTTCAGGGGGCGGAGACCCAGTACTTC. Translated: CASSLNPVQGAETQYF.